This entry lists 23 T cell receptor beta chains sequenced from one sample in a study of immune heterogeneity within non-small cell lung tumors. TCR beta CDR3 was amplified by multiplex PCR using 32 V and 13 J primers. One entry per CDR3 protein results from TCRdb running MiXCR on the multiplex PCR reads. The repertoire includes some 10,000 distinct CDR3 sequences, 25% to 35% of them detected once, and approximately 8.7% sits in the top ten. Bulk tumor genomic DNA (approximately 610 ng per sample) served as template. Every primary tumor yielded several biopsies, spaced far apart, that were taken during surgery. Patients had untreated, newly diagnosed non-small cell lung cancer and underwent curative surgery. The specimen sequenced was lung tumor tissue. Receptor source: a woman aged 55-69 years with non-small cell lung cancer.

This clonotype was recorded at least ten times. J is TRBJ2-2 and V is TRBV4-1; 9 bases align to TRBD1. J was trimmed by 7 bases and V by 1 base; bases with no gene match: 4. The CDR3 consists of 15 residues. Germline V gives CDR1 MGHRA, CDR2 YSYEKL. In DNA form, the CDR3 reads TGCGCCAGCAGCCAAGGGACAGGGGCCGGCGGGGAGCTGTTTTTT. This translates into CASSQGTGAGGELFF.

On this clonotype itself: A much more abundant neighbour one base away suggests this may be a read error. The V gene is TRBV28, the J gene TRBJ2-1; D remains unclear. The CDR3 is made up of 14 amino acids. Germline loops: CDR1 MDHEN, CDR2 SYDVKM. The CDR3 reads CANSLKGSYNEQFF. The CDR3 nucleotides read TGTGCCAACAGTTTGAAGGGCTCCTACAATGAGCAGTTCTTC. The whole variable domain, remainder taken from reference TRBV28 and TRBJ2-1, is DVKVTQSSRYLVKRTGEKVFLECVQDMDHENMFWYRQDPGLGLRLIYFSYDVKMKEKGDIPEGYSVSREKKERFSLILESASTNQTSMYLCANSLKGSYNEQFFGPGTRLTVL.

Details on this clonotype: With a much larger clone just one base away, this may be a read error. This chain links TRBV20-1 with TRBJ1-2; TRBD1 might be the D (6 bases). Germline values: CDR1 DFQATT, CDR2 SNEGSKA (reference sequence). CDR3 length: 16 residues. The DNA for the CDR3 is TGCAGTGCTAGAGGGGGGGCCCAAAGCAATAACTGTGGCTACACCTTC. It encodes CSARGGAQSNNCGYTF.

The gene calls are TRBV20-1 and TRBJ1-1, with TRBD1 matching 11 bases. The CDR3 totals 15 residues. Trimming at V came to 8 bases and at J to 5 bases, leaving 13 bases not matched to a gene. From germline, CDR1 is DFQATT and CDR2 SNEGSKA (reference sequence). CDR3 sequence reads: CSTPEGQGGWTEAFF. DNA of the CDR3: TGCAGTACACCCGAGGGACAGGGGGGTTGGACTGAAGCTTTCTTT.

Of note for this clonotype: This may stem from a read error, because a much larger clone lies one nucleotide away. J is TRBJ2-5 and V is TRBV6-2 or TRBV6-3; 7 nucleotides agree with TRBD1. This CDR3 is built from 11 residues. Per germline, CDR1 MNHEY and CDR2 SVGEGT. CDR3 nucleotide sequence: TGTGCCAGCAGTGACAGGGAGAGCCAGTACTTC. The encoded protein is CASSDRESQYF.

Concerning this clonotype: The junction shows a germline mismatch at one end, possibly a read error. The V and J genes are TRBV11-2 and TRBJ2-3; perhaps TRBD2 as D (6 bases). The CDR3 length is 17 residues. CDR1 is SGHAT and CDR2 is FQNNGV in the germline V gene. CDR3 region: CAISLDPPGLAPDTQYF. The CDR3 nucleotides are TGTGCCATCAGCTTAGATCCCCCGGGACTTGCCCCAGATACGCAGTATTTT.

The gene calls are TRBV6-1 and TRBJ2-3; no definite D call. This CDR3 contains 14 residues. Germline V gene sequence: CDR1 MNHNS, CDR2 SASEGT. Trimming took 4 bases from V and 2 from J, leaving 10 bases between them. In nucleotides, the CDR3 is TGTGCCAGCAGTGGGACCCCATCCACAGATACGCAGTATTTT. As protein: CASSGTPSTDTQYF.

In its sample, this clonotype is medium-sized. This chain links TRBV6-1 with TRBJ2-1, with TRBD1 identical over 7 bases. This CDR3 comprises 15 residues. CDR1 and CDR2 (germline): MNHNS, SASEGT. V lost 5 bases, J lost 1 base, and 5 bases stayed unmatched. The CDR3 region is CASSSGTESYNEQFF. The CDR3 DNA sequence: TGTGCCAGCAGTTCCGGGACAGAGTCCTACAATGAGCAGTTCTTC.

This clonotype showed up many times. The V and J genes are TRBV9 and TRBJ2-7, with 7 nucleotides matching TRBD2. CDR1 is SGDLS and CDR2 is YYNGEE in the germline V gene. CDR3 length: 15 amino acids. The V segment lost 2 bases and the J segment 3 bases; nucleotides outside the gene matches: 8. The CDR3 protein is CASSVDAGAVYEQYF. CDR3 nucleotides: TGTGCCAGCAGCGTGGACGCGGGAGCTGTCTACGAGCAGTACTTC.

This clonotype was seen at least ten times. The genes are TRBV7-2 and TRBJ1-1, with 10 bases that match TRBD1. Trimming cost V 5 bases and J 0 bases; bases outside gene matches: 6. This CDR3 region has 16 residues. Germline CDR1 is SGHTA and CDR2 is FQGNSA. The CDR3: CASSTRTGGMNTEAFF. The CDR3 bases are TGTGCCAGCAGCACCAGGACAGGGGGGATGAACACTGAAGCTTTCTTT.

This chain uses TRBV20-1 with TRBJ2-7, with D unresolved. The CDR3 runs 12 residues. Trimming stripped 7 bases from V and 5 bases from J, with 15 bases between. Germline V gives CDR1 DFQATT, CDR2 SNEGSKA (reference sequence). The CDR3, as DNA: TGCAGTGTCCCAGGAAAGCTGCACGAGCAGTACTTC. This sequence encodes CSVPGKLHEQYF.

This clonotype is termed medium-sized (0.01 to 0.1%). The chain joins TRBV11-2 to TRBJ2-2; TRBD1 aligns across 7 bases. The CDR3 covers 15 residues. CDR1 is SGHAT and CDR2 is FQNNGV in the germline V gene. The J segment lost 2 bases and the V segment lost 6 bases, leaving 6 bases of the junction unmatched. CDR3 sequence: CASRGTAGNTGELFF. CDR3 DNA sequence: TGTGCCAGCAGGGGGACAGCCGGAAACACCGGGGAGCTGTTTTTT.

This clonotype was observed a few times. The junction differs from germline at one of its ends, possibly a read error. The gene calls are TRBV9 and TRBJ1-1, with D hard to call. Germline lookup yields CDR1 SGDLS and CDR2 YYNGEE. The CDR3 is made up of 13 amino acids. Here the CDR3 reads CAISVVRTSEAFF. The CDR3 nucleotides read TGTGCCATCAGCGTAGTTCGGACCTCTGAAGCTTTCTTT. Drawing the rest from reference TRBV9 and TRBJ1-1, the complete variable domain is DSGVTQTPKHLITATGQRVTLRCSPRSGDLSVYWYQQSLDQGLQFLIQYYNGEERAKGNILERFSAQQFPDLHSELNLSSLELGDSALYFCAISVVRTSEAFFGQGTRLTVV.

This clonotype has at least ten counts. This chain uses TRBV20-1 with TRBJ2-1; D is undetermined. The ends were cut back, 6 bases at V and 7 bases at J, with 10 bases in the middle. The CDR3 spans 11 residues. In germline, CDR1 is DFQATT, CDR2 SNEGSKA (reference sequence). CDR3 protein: CSASDLNEQFF. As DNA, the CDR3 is TGCAGTGCCTCTGACTTGAATGAGCAGTTCTTC.

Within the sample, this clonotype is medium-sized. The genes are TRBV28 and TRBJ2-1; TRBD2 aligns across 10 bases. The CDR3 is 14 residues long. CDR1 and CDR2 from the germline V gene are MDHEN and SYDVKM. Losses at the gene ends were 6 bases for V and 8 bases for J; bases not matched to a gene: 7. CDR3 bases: TGTGCCAGCAGCGCTAGCGGGAGACTCCATGAGCAGTTCTTC. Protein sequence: CASSASGRLHEQFF.

The DNA of the CDR3 is TGCAGTGCTAGAGAGACAGGGGACTATGGCTACACCTTC. Amino acid sequence: CSARETGDYGYTF. The chain employs TRBV20-1 and TRBJ1-2; 8 bases align to TRBD1. Germline CDR1 and CDR2: DFQATT and SNEGSKA (reference sequence). The trim removed 0 bases at V and 3 bases at J, leaving 0 bases unmatched. The CDR3 runs to 13 residues.

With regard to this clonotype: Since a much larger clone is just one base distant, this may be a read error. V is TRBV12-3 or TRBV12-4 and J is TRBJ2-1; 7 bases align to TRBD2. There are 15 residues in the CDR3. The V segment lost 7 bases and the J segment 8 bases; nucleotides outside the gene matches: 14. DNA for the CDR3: TGTGCCAGCATTTCCCGATGGCGGGAGACTGATGAGCAGTTCTTC. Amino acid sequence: CASISRWRETDEQFF.

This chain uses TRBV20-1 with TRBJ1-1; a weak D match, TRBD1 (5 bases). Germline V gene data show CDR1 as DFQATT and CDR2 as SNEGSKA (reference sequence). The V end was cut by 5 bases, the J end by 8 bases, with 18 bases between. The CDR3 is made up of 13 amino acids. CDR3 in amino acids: CSAHWGGRGEAFF. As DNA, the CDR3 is TGCAGTGCTCACTGGGGAGGGAGGGGCGAAGCTTTCTTT.

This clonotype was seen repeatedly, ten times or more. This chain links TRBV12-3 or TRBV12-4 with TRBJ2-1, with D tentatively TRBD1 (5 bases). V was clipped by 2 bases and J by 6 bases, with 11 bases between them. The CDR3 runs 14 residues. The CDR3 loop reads CASSLWTKSNEQFF. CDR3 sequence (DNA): TGTGCCAGCAGTTTATGGACAAAATCCAATGAGCAGTTCTTC.

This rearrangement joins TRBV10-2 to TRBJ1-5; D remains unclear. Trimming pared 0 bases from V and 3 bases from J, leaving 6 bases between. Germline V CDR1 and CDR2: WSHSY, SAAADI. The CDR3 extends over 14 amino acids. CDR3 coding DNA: TGCGCCAGCAGTGAGTCAGGGTACAATCAGCCCCAGCATTTT. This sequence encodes CASSESGYNQPQHF.

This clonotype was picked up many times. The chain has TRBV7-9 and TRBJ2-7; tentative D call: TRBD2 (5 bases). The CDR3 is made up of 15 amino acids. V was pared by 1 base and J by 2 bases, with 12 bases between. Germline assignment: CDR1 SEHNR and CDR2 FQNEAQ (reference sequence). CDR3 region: CASSLGILAPYEQYF. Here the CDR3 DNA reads TGTGCCAGCAGCTTAGGGATCCTAGCTCCCTACGAGCAGTACTTC.

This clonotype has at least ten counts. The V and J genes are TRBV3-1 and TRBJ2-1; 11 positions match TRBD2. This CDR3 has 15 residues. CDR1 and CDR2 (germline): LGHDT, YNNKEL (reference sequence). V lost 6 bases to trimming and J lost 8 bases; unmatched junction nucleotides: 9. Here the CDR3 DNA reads TGTGCCAGCAGACAAAGTAGCGGGAGGGGAGATGAGCAGTTCTTC. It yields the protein CASRQSSGRGDEQFF.

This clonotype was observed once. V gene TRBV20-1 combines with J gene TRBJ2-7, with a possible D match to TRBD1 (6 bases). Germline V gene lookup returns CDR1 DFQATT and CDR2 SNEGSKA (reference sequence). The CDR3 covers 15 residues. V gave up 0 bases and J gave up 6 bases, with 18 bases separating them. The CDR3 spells CSARDMDSGKIEQYF. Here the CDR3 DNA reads TGCAGTGCTAGAGACATGGACAGCGGCAAGATCGAGCAGTACTTC.